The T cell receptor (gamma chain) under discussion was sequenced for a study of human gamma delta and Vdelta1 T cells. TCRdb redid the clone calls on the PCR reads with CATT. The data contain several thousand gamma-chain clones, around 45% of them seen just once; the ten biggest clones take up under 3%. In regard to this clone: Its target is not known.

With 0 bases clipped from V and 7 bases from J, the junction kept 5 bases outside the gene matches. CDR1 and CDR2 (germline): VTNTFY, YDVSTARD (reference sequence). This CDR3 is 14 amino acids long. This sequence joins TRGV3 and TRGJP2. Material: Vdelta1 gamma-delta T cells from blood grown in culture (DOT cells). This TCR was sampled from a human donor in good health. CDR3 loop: CATWDRPLDWIKTF. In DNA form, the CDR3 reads TGTGCCACCTGGGACAGGCCCCTTGATTGGATCAAGACGTTT.